The present entry profiles one TCR beta chain with its context. This specimen belongs to a study of blood T cell repertoires in COVID-19. The protocol was immunoSEQ multiplex PCR, while the TCRdb copy is restricted to in-frame clones and leaves out a portion. Of some 95,000 clones listed, roughly 80% are singletons. V was pared by 3 bases and J by 3 bases, with 17 bases between. This CDR3 spans 16 amino acids. Germline lookup yields CDR1 SGHAT and CDR2 FQNNGV. This sequence was found in a middle-aged man who had recovered from COVID-19. The chain has TRBV11-2 and TRBJ1-2; D is undetermined. The specimen was peripheral blood. The CDR3 sequence is CASSLTTPREDYGYTF. The CDR3 bases are TGTGCCAGCAGCTTGACTACGCCGAGGGAGGACTATGGCTACACCTTC.